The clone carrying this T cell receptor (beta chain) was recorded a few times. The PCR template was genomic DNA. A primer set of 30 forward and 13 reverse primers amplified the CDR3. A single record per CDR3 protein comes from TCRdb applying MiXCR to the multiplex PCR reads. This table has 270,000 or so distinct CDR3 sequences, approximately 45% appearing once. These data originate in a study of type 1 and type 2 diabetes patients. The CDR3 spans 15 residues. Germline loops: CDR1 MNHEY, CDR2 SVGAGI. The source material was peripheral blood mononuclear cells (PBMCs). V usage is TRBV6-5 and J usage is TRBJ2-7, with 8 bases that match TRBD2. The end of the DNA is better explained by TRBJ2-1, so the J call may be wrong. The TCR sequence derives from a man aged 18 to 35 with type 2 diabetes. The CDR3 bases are TGTGCCAGCCGGGAGGGTAGCGGTCCCTACAATGAGCAGTTCTTC. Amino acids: CASREGSGPYNEQFF.